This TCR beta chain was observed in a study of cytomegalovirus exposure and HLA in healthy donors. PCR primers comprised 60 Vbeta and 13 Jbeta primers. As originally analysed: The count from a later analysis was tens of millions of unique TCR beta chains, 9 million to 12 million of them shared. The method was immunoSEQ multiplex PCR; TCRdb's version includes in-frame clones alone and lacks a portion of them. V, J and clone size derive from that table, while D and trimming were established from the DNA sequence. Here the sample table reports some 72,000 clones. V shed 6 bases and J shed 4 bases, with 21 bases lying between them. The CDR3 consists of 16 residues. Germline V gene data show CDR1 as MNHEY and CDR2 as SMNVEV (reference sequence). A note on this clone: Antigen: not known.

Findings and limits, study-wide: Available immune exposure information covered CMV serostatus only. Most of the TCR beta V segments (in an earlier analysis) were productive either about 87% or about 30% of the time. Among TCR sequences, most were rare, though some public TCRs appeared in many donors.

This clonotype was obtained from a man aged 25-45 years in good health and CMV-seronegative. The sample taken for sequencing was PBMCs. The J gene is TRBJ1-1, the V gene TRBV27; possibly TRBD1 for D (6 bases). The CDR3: CASRQSKLTGSTEAFF. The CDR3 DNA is TGTGCCAGCAGACAGAGTAAATTAACAGGGAGCACTGAAGCTTTCTTT.